The source of this TCR beta chain is a study of shared T cell receptors in the human thymus. Clones were read by immunoSEQ multiplex PCR, and TCRdb kept only the in-frame ones, dropping some. The profile shows a few hundred thousand clones, about 95% of them singletons. This clone was recorded a few times. Trimming took 2 bases from V and 4 from J; bases not matched to a gene: 1. CDR1 SGDLS and CDR2 YYNGEE come from the germline V gene. This CDR3 has 13 amino acids. The chain is built from TRBV9 and TRBJ2-7, with 9 bases fitting TRBD2. The sequence was obtained from a human donor. The sequencing input was thymocytes. The CDR3 sequence: CASSVTSGYEQYF. The DNA of the CDR3 is TGTGCCAGCAGCGTGACTAGCGGTTACGAGCAGTACTTC.